A single sample is the source of the 32 T cell receptor beta chains below, sequenced in a study of T cell responses to AZD1222 COVID-19 vaccine. Repertoires were generated with immunoSEQ multiplex PCR, while TCRdb's copy carries only in-frame clones and drops some. The sample lists more than 150,000 clones; approximately 90% were seen once. Specimen: peripheral blood, collected on day 0 of AZD1222 vaccination. Source of these receptors: an adult in good health.

This chain connects TRBV7-2 to TRBJ2-7, with D perhaps TRBD1 (6 bases). The CDR3 sequence is 15 residues long. Deletions cut 0 bases from V and 5 bases from J, with 14 bases between. Germline V lookup: CDR1 SGHTA, CDR2 FQGNSA. The CDR3 region has the DNA TGTGCCAGCAGCTTAGCGCGTGGGACAAGGGACGAGCAGTACTTC. Translation: CASSLARGTRDEQYF.

The chain employs TRBV28 and TRBJ1-2; 9 bases match TRBD1. J gave up 8 bases and V 5 bases, and 9 bases lay outside the gene matches. Germline V gives CDR1 MDHEN, CDR2 SYDVKM. This CDR3 is 14 amino acids long. CDR3 amino acids: CASSTGQGSSGYTF. The CDR3 nucleotides are TGTGCCAGCAGTACGGGACAGGGATCGAGCGGCTACACCTTC.

J is TRBJ1-1 and V is TRBV5-1; no reliable D call. CDR3 length equals 14 residues. Germline V lookup: CDR1 SGHRS, CDR2 YFSETQ. With 6 bases removed from V and 1 base from J, the gap between germline ends came to 13 bases. The DNA for the CDR3 is TGCGCCAGCACCTTACAGAACAGGAACACTGAAGCTTTCTTT. Its protein is CASTLQNRNTEAFF.

The chain employs TRBV27 and TRBJ2-1; no clear D. Germline lookup yields CDR1 MNHEY and CDR2 SMNVEV (reference sequence). This CDR3 region has 15 residues. Trimming took 8 bases from V and 0 from J, leaving 14 bases between them. CDR3 protein: CASLPTVTSYNEQFF. In nucleotides, the CDR3 is TGTGCCAGCCTACCTACAGTTACCTCCTACAATGAGCAGTTCTTC.

This chain's CDR3 is CASSPMGGGRADTQYF. In nucleotides, the CDR3 is TGTGCCAGCAGCCCCATGGGAGGTGGGAGGGCGGATACGCAGTATTTT. The chain links TRBV11-2 to TRBJ2-3; 7 bases agree with TRBD2. V dropped 5 bases and J dropped 6; count of bases not matched to a gene: 14. The CDR3 consists of 16 residues. The germline CDR1 and CDR2 sequences are SGHAT and FQNNGV. The full variable domain, completed using reference TRBV11-2 and TRBJ2-3, is EAGVAQSPRYKIIEKRQSVAFWCNPISGHATLYWYQQILGQGPKLLIQFQNNGVVDDSQLPKDRFSAERLKGVDSTLKIQPAKLEDSAVYLCASSPMGGGRADTQYFGPGTRLTVL.

Only one count was recorded for this clone. J is TRBJ2-7 and V is TRBV28; 8 bases fit TRBD1. V was clipped by 5 bases and J by 4 bases; unmatched bases: 10. Germline assignment: CDR1 MDHEN and CDR2 SYDVKM. The CDR3 loop spans 15 amino acids. The CDR3 is CASSGSGTGVYEQYF. CDR3 DNA: TGTGCCAGCAGTGGATCCGGGACAGGTGTTTACGAGCAGTACTTC.

The chain has TRBV7-9 and TRBJ2-5; TRBD2 agrees at 14 bases. V trimming: 3 bases; J trimming: 2 bases; junction bases outside the gene matches: 5. This CDR3 is built from 17 residues. CDR1 is SEHNR, CDR2 FQNEAQ, per germline (reference sequence). This chain's CDR3 is CASSFGTSGGDQETQYF. The CDR3, as DNA: TGTGCCAGCAGCTTTGGGACTAGCGGGGGAGATCAAGAGACCCAGTACTTC.

V is TRBV15 and J is TRBJ1-1, with 8 bases that match TRBD1. CDR3 length: 15 residues. V lost 8 bases, J lost 0 bases, and 8 bases stayed unmatched. Germline CDR1 and CDR2: LNHNV and YYDKDF (reference sequence). CDR3 sequence: CATGQGPAMNTEAFF. CDR3 nucleotides: TGTGCCACCGGACAGGGCCCAGCCATGAACACTGAAGCTTTCTTT. The entire variable domain, with the rest obtained from reference TRBV15 and TRBJ1-1, is as follows: DAMVIQNPRYQVTQFGKPVTLSCSQTLNHNVMYWYQQKSSQAPKLLFHYYDKDFNNEADTPDNFQSRRPNTSFCFLDIRSPGLGDTAMYLCATGQGPAMNTEAFFGQGTRLTVV.

This clone was seen only a few times. The CDR3 protein is CASSSGGANYGYTF. The CDR3 nucleotides read TGTGCCAGCAGCTCAGGGGGGGCTAACTATGGCTACACCTTC. This chain joins TRBV3-1 (or the pseudogene TRBV3-2) and TRBJ1-2, with TRBD1 matching over 7 bases. CDR3 length: 14 residues. V was clipped by 5 bases and J by 0 bases; unmatched bases: 3. Per the germline V gene, CDR1 is LGHDT and CDR2 is YNNKEL (reference sequence).

V and J are TRBV3-1 (or the pseudogene TRBV3-2) and TRBJ2-7; TRBD2 matches at 12 bases. The germline CDR1 and CDR2 sequences are LGHDT and YNNKEL (reference sequence). V shed 4 bases, J shed 4 bases, and the junction held 5 bases outside the gene matches. There are 15 residues in the CDR3. The CDR3 here is CASSPGLAGFYEQYF. The CDR3 DNA is TGTGCCAGCAGCCCCGGACTAGCGGGATTTTACGAGCAGTACTTC.

V usage is TRBV28 and J usage is TRBJ1-4; D may be TRBD1 (6 bases). The CDR3 covers 15 residues. CDR1 is MDHEN, CDR2 SYDVKM, per germline. V dropped 4 bases and J dropped 8 bases, with 17 bases sitting between them. CDR3 amino acids: CASSSTGALGEKLFF. The CDR3 DNA is TGTGCCAGCAGTTCAACGGGGGCGCTTGGGGAAAAACTGTTTTTT.

This clone was detected only a few times. The chain couples TRBV7-9 to TRBJ2-5, with 8 bases that match TRBD2. The germline V gene has CDR1 SEHNR and CDR2 FQNEAQ (reference sequence). V lost 2 bases, J lost 5 bases, and 4 bases stayed unmatched. This CDR3 spans 14 amino acids. The CDR3 is CASSLSTGGETQYF. The DNA of the CDR3 is TGTGCCAGCAGCTTAAGCACGGGGGGGGAGACCCAGTACTTC.

The chain carries TRBV19 and TRBJ1-5, with 7 bases identical to TRBD1. From germline, CDR1 is LNHDA and CDR2 SQIVND (reference sequence). The CDR3 runs to 17 residues. Trimming at V came to 0 bases and at J to 3 bases, leaving 8 bases not matched to a gene. CDR3 sequence reads: CASSIEGGLTFNQPQHF. CDR3 sequence (DNA): TGTGCCAGTAGTATAGAAGGGGGCCTAACATTCAATCAGCCCCAGCATTTT.

The rearrangement uses TRBV6-2 or TRBV6-3 and TRBJ2-5; 12 bases fit TRBD2. Germline CDR1 MNHEY, CDR2 SVGEGT. After removal of 4 bases from V and 2 bases from J, the junction contained 17 bases not matched to a gene. The CDR3 length is 20 residues. This chain's CDR3 is CASSSPTSGSPYPPQETQYF. The CDR3 nucleotides are TGTGCCAGCAGTTCACCGACTAGCGGGAGTCCCTACCCCCCGCAAGAGACCCAGTACTTC.

J is TRBJ2-2 and V is TRBV18, with D possibly TRBD1 on 5 matching bases. V dropped 2 bases and J dropped 1 base, with 14 bases sitting between them. The CDR3 is 17 residues long. CDR1 and CDR2 from the germline V gene are KGHSH and LQKENI. The CDR3 DNA follows: TGTGCCAGCTCACCAGGGGCAGGAGATTTGAACACCGGGGAGCTGTTTTTT. As protein: CASSPGAGDLNTGELFF.

The chain employs TRBV5-4 and TRBJ1-6; tentatively, D is TRBD1 (5 bases). With 2 bases removed from V and 7 bases from J, the gap between germline ends came to 13 bases. Per the germline V gene, CDR1 is SGHNT and CDR2 is YYREEE (reference sequence). CDR3 length equals 15 residues. The CDR3 coding sequence is TGTGCCAGCAGCTTACCCCAGGGTGCGAATTCACCCCTCCACTTT. Its translation: CASSLPQGANSPLHF.

The chain employs TRBV15 and TRBJ1-3, with 7 positions matching TRBD1. The CDR3 totals 16 residues. The germline V gene encodes CDR1 LNHNV and CDR2 YYDKDF (reference sequence). V lost 1 base to trimming and J lost 2 bases; unmatched junction nucleotides: 5. The CDR3 protein is CATSRADQGAGNTIYF. The CDR3 bases are TGTGCCACCAGCAGAGCTGACCAGGGGGCTGGAAACACCATATATTTT.

V and J are TRBV15 and TRBJ1-5; D not certain. CDR1 LNHNV and CDR2 YYDKDF come from the germline V gene (reference sequence). V lost 4 bases and J 0 bases, leaving 10 bases between the germline ends. The CDR3 runs 15 residues. The CDR3 loop is CATSTRDYSNQPQHF. For the CDR3, the DNA is TGTGCCACCAGCACCCGGGATTATAGCAATCAGCCCCAGCATTTT. Full variable domain (rest looked up from reference TRBV15 and TRBJ1-5): DAMVIQNPRYQVTQFGKPVTLSCSQTLNHNVMYWYQQKSSQAPKLLFHYYDKDFNNEADTPDNFQSRRPNTSFCFLDIRSPGLGDTAMYLCATSTRDYSNQPQHFGDGTRLSIL.

This rearrangement joins TRBV25-1 to TRBJ1-4; maybe TRBD1 (6 bases). CDR1 is MGHDK and CDR2 is SYGVNS in the germline V gene. Trimming pared 4 bases from V and 7 bases from J, leaving 10 bases between. The CDR3 is made up of 13 amino acids. The DNA for the CDR3 is TGTGCCAGCAGTGTGACAGGCGGTGAAAAACTGTTTTTT. Translated, it gives CASSVTGGEKLFF.

The J gene is TRBJ2-1, the V gene TRBV6-4; D tentatively fits TRBD1 or TRBD2 (6 bases each). Trimming took off 0 bases at V and 5 bases at J, with 11 bases between the two ends. The CDR3 totals 15 residues. Germline V gene data show CDR1 as MRHNA and CDR2 as SNTAGT. CDR3 bases: TGTGCCAGCAGTGACTCGAAGGGGGGCCACAATGAGCAGTTCTTC. It yields the protein CASSDSKGGHNEQFF.

This rearrangement joins TRBV7-2 to TRBJ2-2; D uncertain. The germline gives CDR1 SGHTA, CDR2 FQGNSA. This CDR3 is 15 amino acids long. Trimming pared 2 bases from V and 3 bases from J, leaving 10 bases between. CDR3 sequence reads: CASSLLPPDTGELFF. CDR3 nucleotides: TGTGCCAGCAGCTTACTTCCCCCAGACACCGGGGAGCTGTTTTTT.

The rearrangement links TRBV6-2 or TRBV6-3 to TRBJ2-7; D is possibly TRBD1 or TRBD2 (5 bases each). V was clipped by 2 bases and J by 2 bases, with 16 bases between them. The CDR3 is 16 amino acids. The germline V gene encodes CDR1 MNHEY and CDR2 SVGEGT. In DNA, the CDR3 is TGTGCCAGCAGTTACGGTCGGACCCGGGGCGCCTACGAGCAGTACTTC. Amino acid sequence: CASSYGRTRGAYEQYF.

The CDR3 spells CASSDTGQGIIGNQPQHF. CDR3 coding DNA: TGCGCCAGCAGTGACACGGGACAGGGGATTATAGGCAATCAGCCCCAGCATTTT. V is TRBV10-2 and J is TRBJ1-5; TRBD1 aligns across 10 bases. From germline, CDR1 is WSHSY and CDR2 SAAADI. This CDR3 region has 18 residues. V trimming: 3 bases; J trimming: 2 bases; junction bases outside the gene matches: 10.

J is TRBJ1-2 and V is TRBV24-1, with D uncertain. Trimming removed 2 bases at V and 5 bases at J, with 5 bases between. This CDR3 region has 12 residues. Per germline, CDR1 KGHDR and CDR2 SFDVKD. The CDR3 nucleotides are TGTGCCACCAGTGATTCATTGTATGGCTACACCTTC. Its protein is CATSDSLYGYTF.

The count of this clone is one. The genes are TRBV19 and TRBJ1-2; D gene uncertain. The ends were cut back, 1 base at V and 4 bases at J, with 4 bases in the middle. This CDR3 comprises 12 residues. Germline CDR1 LNHDA, CDR2 SQIVND (reference sequence). Here the CDR3 DNA reads TGTGCCAGTAGTATAGTCGGCTATGGCTACACCTTC. It codes for CASSIVGYGYTF.

The J gene is TRBJ2-2, the V gene TRBV19; 7 nucleotides match TRBD1. Germline V gives CDR1 LNHDA, CDR2 SQIVND (reference sequence). Unmatched junction bases numbered 3, after V lost 4 bases and J lost 1 base. This CDR3 has 15 amino acids. CDR3 nucleotides: TGTGCCAGTAGTACACAGGGGTGGAACACCGGGGAGCTGTTTTTT. Amino acid sequence: CASSTQGWNTGELFF.

The genes are TRBV9 and TRBJ2-5, with 9 bases fitting TRBD2. Germline V gene sequence: CDR1 SGDLS, CDR2 YYNGEE. The J segment lost 4 bases and the V segment lost 3 bases, leaving 4 bases of the junction unmatched. The CDR3 has 14 residues. The CDR3 DNA reads as TGTGCCAGCAGCGGTAGCGGGAGTGGAGAGACCCAGTACTTC. Protein sequence: CASSGSGSGETQYF.

V gene TRBV9 combines with J gene TRBJ2-5; D unclear. The germline V gene encodes CDR1 SGDLS and CDR2 YYNGEE. This CDR3 has 13 amino acids. With 0 bases removed from V and 5 bases from J, the gap between germline ends came to 8 bases. CDR3 DNA sequence: TGTGCCAGCAGCGTAGGTTTCGGGGAGACCCAGTACTTC. Protein product: CASSVGFGETQYF.

The chain carries TRBV5-5 and TRBJ2-2; 7 bases are a match to TRBD1. This CDR3 has 15 residues. CDR1 and CDR2 (germline): SGHKS, YYEKEE (reference sequence). With V trimmed by 1 base and J by 6 bases, 6 bases remained unmatched. CDR3 nucleotides: TGTGCCAGCAGCTTGACAGGGGTTTGGTCCGGGGAGCTGTTTTTT. Protein sequence: CASSLTGVWSGELFF.

The rearrangement links TRBV30 to TRBJ2-7; D is perhaps TRBD1 or TRBD2 (5 bases each). CDR1 and CDR2 (germline): GTSNPN, SVGIG (reference sequence). There are 15 residues in the CDR3. V was shortened by 0 bases and J by 2 bases, with 14 bases between the two germline ends. The CDR3 spells CAWSVRQRGTYEQYF. Here the CDR3 DNA reads TGTGCCTGGAGTGTACGACAGAGGGGAACCTACGAGCAGTACTTC.

The chain couples TRBV6-5 to TRBJ2-3, with TRBD2 matching over 9 bases. Germline CDR1 reads MNHEY; CDR2 reads SVGAGI. The ends lost 6 bases at V and 2 bases at J; junction bases unmatched: 6. The CDR3 runs to 15 residues. The CDR3 sequence: CASRIAGAPTDTQYF. CDR3 DNA: TGTGCCAGCAGGATAGCGGGGGCCCCCACAGATACGCAGTATTTT.

Note on this clone: Other DNA sequences from this sample encode an identical CDR3 as well. This chain uses TRBV30 with TRBJ1-5, with a possible D match to TRBD1 (5 bases). The V gene lost 2 bases and the J gene lost 4 bases, with 6 bases spanning the gap. CDR1 is GTSNPN, CDR2 SVGIG, per germline (reference sequence). CDR3 length equals 12 residues. CDR3 DNA sequence: TGTGCCTGGAGTTCAGGGAATCAGCCCCAGCATTTT. This codes for CAWSSGNQPQHF.